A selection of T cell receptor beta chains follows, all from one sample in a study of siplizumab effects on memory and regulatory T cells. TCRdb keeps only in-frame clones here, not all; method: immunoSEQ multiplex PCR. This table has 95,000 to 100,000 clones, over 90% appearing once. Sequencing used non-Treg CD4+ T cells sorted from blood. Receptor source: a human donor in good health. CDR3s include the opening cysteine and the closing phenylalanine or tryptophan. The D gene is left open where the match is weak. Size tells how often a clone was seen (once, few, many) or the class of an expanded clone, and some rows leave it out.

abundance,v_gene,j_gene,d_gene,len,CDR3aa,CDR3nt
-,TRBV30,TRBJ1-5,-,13,CAWNGNSNQPQHF,TGTGCCTGGAACGGTAATAGCAATCAGCCCCAGCATTTT
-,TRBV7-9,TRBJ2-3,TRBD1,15,CASSRGQGRTDTQYF,TGTGCCAGCAGCCGAGGACAGGGTCGCACAGATACGCAGTATTTT
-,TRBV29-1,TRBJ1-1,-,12,CSVGRVGAEAFF,TGCAGCGTTGGCAGGGTTGGGGCTGAAGCTTTCTTT
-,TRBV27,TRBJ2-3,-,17,CASSRQVFGTSTDTQYF,TGTGCCAGCAGTCGGCAGGTTTTTGGAACTAGCACAGATACGCAGTATTTT
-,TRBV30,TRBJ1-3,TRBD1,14,CACWDRSSGNTIYF,TGTGCCTGTTGGGACAGGAGCTCTGGAAACACCATATATTTT
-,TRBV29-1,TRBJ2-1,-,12,CSVDRGLSEQFF,TGCAGCGTTGACCGGGGGTTGAGTGAGCAGTTCTTC
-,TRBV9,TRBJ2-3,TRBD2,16,CASSRGTSGSTDTQYF,TGTGCCAGCAGCCGAGGGACTAGCGGGAGCACAGATACGCAGTATTTT
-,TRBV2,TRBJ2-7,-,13,CASRSRRYYEQYF,TGTGCCAGCAGGAGTAGGCGGTACTACGAGCAGTACTTC
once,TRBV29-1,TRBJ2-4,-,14,CSVPHSGVGNIQYF,TGCAGCGTCCCACACTCGGGGGTTGGAAACATTCAGTACTTC
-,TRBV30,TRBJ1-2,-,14,CAWSVQGRADGYTF,TGTGCCTGGAGTGTACAGGGCAGGGCGGATGGCTACACCTTC
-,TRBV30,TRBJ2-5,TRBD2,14,CAWTDRLARQTQYF,TGTGCCTGGACCGATAGACTAGCGAGGCAGACCCAGTACTTC
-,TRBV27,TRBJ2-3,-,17,CASSLVGRLHLPDTQYF,TGTGCCAGCAGTTTGGTAGGGCGGTTACACCTCCCAGATACGCAGTATTTT
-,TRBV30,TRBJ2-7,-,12,CAWRKEAGEQYF,TGTGCCTGGAGGAAAGAAGCGGGTGAGCAGTACTTC
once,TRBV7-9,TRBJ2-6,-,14,CASSLANGANVLTF,TGTGCCAGCAGCTTAGCTAATGGGGCCAACGTCCTGACTTTC
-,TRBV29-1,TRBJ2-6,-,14,CSVVLSSGANVLTF,TGCAGCGTTGTTCTGAGCTCTGGGGCCAACGTCCTGACTTTC
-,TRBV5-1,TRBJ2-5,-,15,CASSPPRTARETQYF,TGCGCCAGCAGTCCTCCACGGACAGCTCGGGAGACCCAGTACTTC
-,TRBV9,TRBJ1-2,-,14,CASSVVGRPYGYTF,TGTGCCAGCAGCGTGGTTGGGCGGCCATATGGCTACACCTTC